The present entry profiles one T cell receptor beta chain with its context. Profiling relied on immunoSEQ multiplex PCR, and the TCRdb table lists in-frame clones only, not all of them. The table has about 1.5 million clones, approximately 98% seen once. Looked up from germline, CDR1 is SGHRS and CDR2 is YFSETQ. With 1 base removed from V and 3 bases from J, the gap between germline ends came to 9 bases. The CDR3 is made up of 14 amino acids. Healthy and HIV-negative, the adult donors had no recent acute infections or vaccinations. CD45RA+ naive and CD45RA-negative memory subsets were separated from CD4+ cells. The source of the sample is a study of shared clonotypes between healthy human individuals. Overall study: With ages of 18 to 49, the donors were two women and three men. Per donor, three plates held CD4 naive cells, three held CD4 memory, two held CD8 naive and one held CD8 memory.

The V and J genes are TRBV5-1 and TRBJ2-3; no firm D call. This TCR was recovered from a man aged 30 to 39 in good health. Sequences were obtained from naive CD4+ T cells sorted from blood. Stated subset: CD45RA+ positively selected. This chain's CDR3 is CASSLSDTTDTQYF. In nucleotides, the CDR3 is TGCGCCAGCAGCTTGTCTGACACGACAGATACGCAGTATTTT.